The 23 T cell receptor beta chains listed next were all sequenced from one sample in a study of shared clonotypes between healthy human individuals. Clones were read by immunoSEQ multiplex PCR, and TCRdb kept only the in-frame ones, dropping some. The profile covers some 1,100,000 clones, with about 80% appearing a single time and 0.4% to 0.55% taken by the ten largest. What was sequenced was memory CD4+ T cells from PBMCs. Stated subset: CD45RA-negative fraction. The receptor set was obtained from a man aged 18 to 35 in good health. Some clones in this sample may be carry-over from other donors' samples.

The chain is built from TRBV9 and TRBJ1-2; D is unresolved. The CDR3 runs 14 residues. The V end was cut by 0 bases, the J end by 1 base, with 7 bases between. Germline CDR1 and CDR2: SGDLS and YYNGEE. The DNA for the CDR3 is TGTGCCAGCAGCGTAGATGCAAATAACTATGGCTACACCTTC. Residues: CASSVDANNYGYTF.

The V gene is TRBV28, the J gene TRBJ1-1; D not resolved. V was pared by 6 bases and J by 6 bases, with 11 bases between. CDR3 size: 12 residues. Germline CDR1 reads MDHEN; CDR2 reads SYDVKM. The CDR3 coding sequence is TGTGCCAGCAGCGCTGTAGGGTCTGAAGCTTTCTTT. Translated, it gives CASSAVGSEAFF.

The chain employs TRBV6-5 and TRBJ2-7; D is ambiguous. Germline V CDR1 and CDR2: MNHEY, SVGAGI. The length of the CDR3 is 15 residues. Between the trimmed V and J ends, which lost 4 bases and 0 bases, there was a span of 13 bases. CDR3 amino acids: CASSSPKKNSYEQYF. CDR3 nucleotide sequence: TGTGCCAGCAGTTCCCCAAAGAAGAACTCCTACGAGCAGTACTTC.

This clone was detected many times. This sequence joins TRBV29-1 and TRBJ1-1; maybe TRBD1 (5 bases). Between the trimmed V and J ends, which lost 4 bases and 4 bases, there was a span of 10 bases. CDR3 size: 12 residues. Germline CDR1 and CDR2: SQVTM and ANQGSEA. CDR3 DNA: TGCAGCGTTGGATCGGGGGGCACTGAAGCTTTCTTT. Encoded protein: CSVGSGGTEAFF.

Of note for this clone: In the same sample, other DNA sequences code for this CDR3. The rearrangement joins TRBV20-1 to TRBJ1-2; no clear D. Trimming shortened V by 3 bases and J by 5 bases, and 7 bases separated the two germline ends. This CDR3 region has 11 residues. Per germline, CDR1 DFQATT and CDR2 SNEGSKA (reference sequence). In DNA, the CDR3 is TGCAGTGCTAGGTTAGGGTATGGCTACACCTTC. Amino acids: CSARLGYGYTF.

J is TRBJ2-5 and V is TRBV18; 8 bases align to TRBD1. This CDR3 has 14 amino acids. Unmatched junction bases numbered 7, after V lost 6 bases and J lost 4 bases. Germline V gene data show CDR1 as KGHSH and CDR2 as LQKENI. As DNA, the CDR3 is TGTGCCAGCTCCGATGGACAGGGAGGAGAGACCCAGTACTTC. It translates to CASSDGQGGETQYF.

The rearrangement links TRBV18 to TRBJ2-7, with D maybe TRBD1 (6 bases). V lost 1 base, J lost 4 bases, and 8 bases lay in between. CDR1 KGHSH and CDR2 LQKENI come from the germline V gene. The CDR3 is made up of 13 amino acids. The CDR3 sequence: CASSPRQEYEQYF. The CDR3 nucleotides are TGTGCCAGCTCACCACGACAGGAGTACGAGCAGTACTTC. Based on the CDR3 plus reference TRBV18 and TRBJ2-7, the full variable domain is NAGVMQNPRHLVRRRGQEARLRCSPMKGHSHVYWYRQLPEEGLKFMVYLQKENIIDESGMPKERFSAEFPKEGPSILRIQQVVRGDSAAYFCASSPRQEYEQYFGPGTRLTVT.

The chain uses TRBV27 and TRBJ2-7; D could derive from TRBD1 or TRBD2 (5 bases each). Trimming left V 4 bases short and J 1 base short, with 11 bases between. Per the germline V gene, CDR1 is MNHEY and CDR2 is SMNVEV (reference sequence). The CDR3 has 14 amino acids. CDR3 loop: CASSSRDHSYEQYF. For the CDR3, the DNA is TGTGCCAGCAGTTCCCGGGACCATTCCTACGAGCAGTACTTC.

With respect to this clone: Other nucleotide sequences from this sample produce the same CDR3. V is TRBV2 and J is TRBJ2-7; D might be TRBD1 (5 bases). Germline V lookup: CDR1 SNHLY, CDR2 FYNNEI. Trimming shortened V by 4 bases and J by 3 bases, and 7 bases separated the two germline ends. This CDR3 is built from 12 residues. CDR3 bases: TGTGCCAGCAGTGGAGACAGCTACGAGCAGTACTTC. This sequence encodes CASSGDSYEQYF.

The chain recombines TRBV28 with TRBJ1-1; no reliable D call. From germline, CDR1 is MDHEN and CDR2 SYDVKM. The CDR3 totals 17 residues. V lost 4 bases and J lost 0, with 18 bases in between. The CDR3: CASSSLVRLLMNTEAFF. The CDR3 bases are TGTGCCAGCAGTTCCCTGGTCAGGCTCCTTATGAACACTGAAGCTTTCTTT.

The chain has TRBV25-1 and TRBJ2-3; D might be TRBD2 (6 bases). The germline V and J ends were trimmed by 4 bases and 8 bases, with 13 bases remaining between them. From germline, CDR1 is MGHDK and CDR2 SYGVNS. The CDR3 runs 13 residues. The CDR3 is CASSAREEGTQYF. The CDR3 region has the DNA TGTGCCAGCAGTGCGAGGGAGGAAGGTACGCAGTATTTT.

This clone occurred once. The V and J genes are TRBV6-6 and TRBJ1-1; D perhaps matches TRBD1 (5 bases). The CDR3 spans 14 residues. CDR1 and CDR2 (germline): MNHNY, SVGAGI (reference sequence). Trimming stripped 0 bases from V and 3 bases from J, with 8 bases between. DNA for the CDR3: TGTGCCAGCAGTTACTCGCAGGGATACACTGAAGCTTTCTTT. This encodes CASSYSQGYTEAFF.

This clone showed up just once. CDR3 DNA sequence: TGTGCCAGCAGTTCTCCTATCGGGACAGGGGAAGGGGAGAGCAATCAGCCCCAGCATTTT. Protein product: CASSSPIGTGEGESNQPQHF. V gene TRBV27 combines with J gene TRBJ1-5; 10 nucleotides align to TRBD1. The V segment lost 4 bases and the J segment 1 base; nucleotides outside the gene matches: 16. Germline values: CDR1 MNHEY, CDR2 SMNVEV (reference sequence). The CDR3 is made up of 20 amino acids.

In regard to this clone: Other DNA variants within this sample encode the same CDR3. V gene TRBV5-1 combines with J gene TRBJ1-2; a weak D match, TRBD1 (6 bases). The CDR3 is 14 amino acids. Trimming removed 4 bases from V and 2 bases from J, with 12 bases in between. Germline V gene data show CDR1 as SGHRS and CDR2 as YFSETQ. The CDR3 region is CASSPTTGNYGYTF. The CDR3 DNA is TGCGCCAGCAGCCCCACCACAGGGAACTATGGCTACACCTTC.

The chain couples TRBV7-2 to TRBJ2-3, with no clear D. The CDR3 is 13 amino acids. V lost 0 bases and J 6 bases, leaving 7 bases between the germline ends. Germline CDR1 is SGHTA and CDR2 is FQGNSA. CDR3 in DNA: TGTGCCAGCAGCTTAGCGCTAGACGATACGCAGTATTTT. It is translated as CASSLALDDTQYF.

CDR3 region: CASSYPQGAYGYTF. Written as DNA, the CDR3 is TGTGCCAGCAGTTACCCTCAGGGGGCTTATGGCTACACCTTC. The chain links TRBV6-6 to TRBJ1-2; 8 bases align to TRBD1. Germline V lookup: CDR1 MNHNY, CDR2 SVGAGI (reference sequence). Trimming took 2 bases from V and 5 from J; bases not matched to a gene: 4. This CDR3 has 14 amino acids.

This sequence joins TRBV7-9 and TRBJ1-3; D perhaps matches TRBD1 (5 bases). The V end was cut by 5 bases, the J end by 0 bases, with 11 bases between. CDR1 is SEHNR, CDR2 FQNEAQ, per germline (reference sequence). The CDR3 is 15 residues long. The CDR3 sequence is CASSPRGNSGNTIYF. DNA for the CDR3: TGTGCCAGCAGCCCACGGGGGAACTCTGGAAACACCATATATTTT.

The rearrangement joins TRBV11-2 to TRBJ1-1; D is unclear. CDR3 size: 13 residues. Trimming pared 5 bases from V and 1 base from J, leaving 8 bases between. Germline CDR1 and CDR2: SGHAT and FQNNGV. CDR3 region: CASSQQRNTEAFF. CDR3 nucleotide sequence: TGTGCCAGCAGCCAACAACGGAACACTGAAGCTTTCTTT.

The rearrangement joins TRBV6-5 to TRBJ2-7; perhaps TRBD1 as D (6 bases). CDR3 length equals 15 residues. Trimming removed 5 bases from V and 4 bases from J, with 18 bases in between. Germline V gives CDR1 MNHEY, CDR2 SVGAGI. The CDR3 here is CASSPQLGAGYEQYF. CDR3 nucleotide sequence: TGTGCCAGCAGTCCCCAGCTGGGGGCCGGGTACGAGCAGTACTTC.

CDR3 in amino acids: CASRGSGGPSDTQYF. For the CDR3, the DNA is TGTGCCAGCCGGGGCAGCGGGGGGCCCTCGGATACGCAGTATTTT. This chain uses TRBV6-6 with TRBJ2-3, with 9 nucleotides matching TRBD2. The CDR3 has 15 residues. Per the germline V gene, CDR1 is MNHNY and CDR2 is SVGAGI (reference sequence). V lost 8 bases to trimming and J lost 6 bases; unmatched junction nucleotides: 12.

This clone was found a few times. This rearrangement joins TRBV28 to TRBJ1-2; no firm D call. Trimming took 5 bases from V and 7 from J, leaving 11 bases between them. Germline V gene data show CDR1 as MDHEN and CDR2 as SYDVKM. The CDR3 covers 12 residues. The CDR3 nucleotides read TGTGCCAGCAGTCAAACTCATTCTGGCTACACCTTC. Its protein is CASSQTHSGYTF.

V gene TRBV2 combines with J gene TRBJ1-1; D is unclear. The CDR3 has 13 amino acids. The ends were cut back, 3 bases at V and 1 base at J, with 6 bases in the middle. Germline CDR1 and CDR2: SNHLY and FYNNEI. The CDR3 DNA reads as TGTGCCAGCAGTGAGTTTCCGAACACTGAAGCTTTCTTT. Translated, it gives CASSEFPNTEAFF.

This clone was picked up a small number of times. This chain uses TRBV9 with TRBJ2-3; the match to TRBD2 covers 8 bases. Germline CDR1 is SGDLS and CDR2 is YYNGEE. The length of the CDR3 is 16 residues. V shed 0 bases and J 0 bases; nucleotides not matched to a gene: 3. The chain's CDR3 is CASSVVGGRSTDTQYF. The CDR3 DNA follows: TGTGCCAGCAGCGTAGTTGGCGGGAGGAGCACAGATACGCAGTATTTT.